A single sample is the source of the 20 T cell receptor beta chains below, sequenced in a study of vaccination and CD4 T cells after COVID-19. No antigens are known for them. Treatment indicated: roughly 10-day PBMC culture with coronavirus spike peptide pools or control peptides (ViraFEST assay). CD4+ T cells that had been cultured provided DNA sequenced with the Oncomine TCR Beta short-read assay. TCRdb reanalysed the PCR reads using MiXCR and keeps one entry per CDR3 protein. There are tens of thousands of distinct CDR3 sequences in the sample; 40% to 50% occur only once, and roughly 14% lies in the top ten. Specimen: CD4+ T cells from blood, cultured in vitro. The receptors were gathered from a human donor who had recovered from COVID-19.

The rearrangement uses TRBV10-1 and TRBJ1-2; TRBD1 agrees at 7 bases. Germline loops: CDR1 WNHNN, CDR2 SYGVQD (reference sequence). The CDR3 extends over 14 amino acids. Losses at the gene ends were 0 bases for V and 4 bases for J; bases not matched to a gene: 2. The CDR3 nucleotides are TGCGCCAGCAGTGAGTCGGGACAGTCCTATGGCTACACCTTC. Its translation is CASSESGQSYGYTF.

CDR3 loop: CASSLEDPEQNEQFF. CDR3 bases: TGTGCCAGCAGCTTGGAGGACCCAGAACAGAATGAGCAGTTCTTC. The chain uses TRBV11-3 and TRBJ2-1; perhaps TRBD2 as D (5 bases). Germline assignment: CDR1 SGHNT and CDR2 YENEEA. Trimming pared 3 bases from V and 7 bases from J, leaving 16 bases between. The CDR3 has 15 residues.

In this sample, this clonotype turned up once. The rearrangement joins TRBV27 to TRBJ2-3; possible D gene TRBD2, 6 bases. Germline CDR1 MNHEY, CDR2 SMNVEV (reference sequence). The length of the CDR3 is 17 residues. The V end was cut by 3 bases, the J end by 0 bases, with 16 bases between. The CDR3 DNA sequence: TGTGCCAGCAGTTTCGATCGGAGGGGCCCTAGCACAGATACGCAGTATTTT. It codes for CASSFDRRGPSTDTQYF.

This chain connects TRBV20-1 to TRBJ2-1; TRBD1 agrees at 9 bases. With V trimmed by 7 bases and J by 4 bases, 2 bases remained unmatched. Germline V gene data show CDR1 as DFQATT and CDR2 as SNEGSKA (reference sequence). CDR3 length: 12 residues. CDR3 DNA: TGCAGTGGGGGGACAGGGTACAATGAGCAGTTCTTC. Translation: CSGGTGYNEQFF.

This clonotype came up once. The rearrangement uses TRBV9 and TRBJ1-4; D may be TRBD1 (5 bases). This CDR3 contains 15 residues. The V gene lost 3 bases and the J gene lost 5 bases, with 14 bases spanning the gap. The germline CDR1 and CDR2 sequences are SGDLS and YYNGEE. The CDR3 nucleotides read TGTGCCAGCAGCGCCGACAGAGGCCCGAATGAAAAACTGTTTTTT. It yields the protein CASSADRGPNEKLFF. Complete variable domain (other parts from reference TRBV9 and TRBJ1-4): DSGVTQTPKHLITATGQRVTLRCSPRSGDLSVYWYQQSLDQGLQFLIQYYNGEERAKGNILERFSAQQFPDLHSELNLSSLELGDSALYFCASSADRGPNEKLFFGSGTQLSVL.

The genes are TRBV12-5 and TRBJ1-2; D perhaps matches TRBD1 (6 bases). V lost 2 bases, J lost 8 bases, and 15 bases lay in between. Looked up from germline, CDR1 is LGHNT and CDR2 is FRNRAP. The CDR3 spans 14 residues. The CDR3: CASGLYPGVGGYTF. The CDR3 region has the DNA TGTGCTAGTGGTTTGTACCCAGGGGTGGGAGGCTACACCTTC.

V usage is TRBV7-2 and J usage is TRBJ1-2, with 10 bases aligning to TRBD1. CDR3 size: 14 residues. V shed 1 base and J 8 bases; nucleotides not matched to a gene: 4. Germline loops: CDR1 SGHTA, CDR2 FQGNSA. This CDR3 is CASSLGGQGSGYTF. The CDR3 DNA reads as TGTGCCAGCAGCTTAGGGGGACAGGGGAGCGGCTACACCTTC.

The chain uses TRBV10-2 and TRBJ2-3, with 8 bases lining up with TRBD2. Germline CDR1 and CDR2: WSHSY and SAAADI. V dropped 6 bases and J dropped 4; count of bases not matched to a gene: 18. The CDR3 length is 18 residues. In DNA, the CDR3 is TGCGCCAGCAGAGGGGGTTTGAGGCAGCGGGGGATGTCAGATACGCAGTATTTT. Protein product: CASRGGLRQRGMSDTQYF.

This clonotype was seen once. The CDR3 here is CASSHYDRGYEQYF. The DNA of the CDR3 is TGCGCCAGCAGCCATTACGACAGGGGGTACGAGCAGTACTTC. V gene TRBV5-1 combines with J gene TRBJ2-7; 9 bases are a match to TRBD1. This CDR3 is 14 amino acids long. Trimming took 4 bases from V and 4 from J; bases not matched to a gene: 6. The germline gives CDR1 SGHRS, CDR2 YFSETQ.

This clonotype has more than one count but fewer than ten. The chain recombines TRBV5-4 with TRBJ2-6; TRBD2 is a possible D gene (6 bases). In germline, CDR1 is SGHNT, CDR2 YYREEE (reference sequence). V lost 6 bases and J 0 bases, leaving 13 bases between the germline ends. CDR3 length equals 16 residues. The CDR3 nucleotides are TGTGCCAGCACCGGGACTCCAGGCTCTGGGGCCAACGTCCTGACTTTC. Translation gives CASTGTPGSGANVLTF.

The V gene is TRBV24-1, the J gene TRBJ2-6; tentative D call: TRBD1 (6 bases). The CDR3 totals 17 residues. V shed 4 bases and J shed 0 bases, with 12 bases lying between them. Germline CDR1 reads KGHDR; CDR2 reads SFDVKD. The CDR3 region is CATSDPGQISGANVLTF. In DNA form, the CDR3 reads TGTGCCACCAGTGACCCCGGACAGATCTCTGGGGCCAACGTCCTGACTTTC.

This clonotype was seen only a few times. Written as DNA, the CDR3 is TGTGCCAGCAGCGTTCGGACCGGAACTATGAGCTACACCTTC. It yields the protein CASSVRTGTMSYTF. The rearrangement uses TRBV9 and TRBJ1-2; D is ambiguous. Trimming took off 2 bases at V and 9 bases at J, with 17 bases between the two ends. CDR1 and CDR2 from the germline V gene are SGDLS and YYNGEE. The length of the CDR3 is 14 residues.

The CDR3 DNA is TGTGCCAGCAGCTTGGACAGGCTTTGGTATTCACCCCTCCACTTT. Residues: CASSLDRLWYSPLHF. The J gene is TRBJ1-6, the V gene TRBV7-2; 7 bases line up with TRBD1. V was pared by 3 bases and J by 8 bases, with 7 bases of the junction left unmatched. This CDR3 is built from 15 residues. Germline V gene lookup returns CDR1 SGHTA and CDR2 FQGNSA.

This chain links TRBV5-1 with TRBJ2-7, with D perhaps matching TRBD2 (6 bases). CDR3 length: 14 residues. Trimming took off 2 bases at V and 2 bases at J, with 11 bases between the two ends. In germline, CDR1 is SGHRS, CDR2 YFSETQ. The CDR3 DNA reads TGCGCCAGCAGCTTTGGAGTAGCGGCCTACGAGCAGTACTTC. Amino acids: CASSFGVAAYEQYF.

In its sample, this clonotype was seen a few times. The rearrangement links TRBV10-3 to TRBJ2-3; 8 nucleotides agree with TRBD2. The CDR3 loop spans 15 amino acids. V was pared by 5 bases and J by 1 base, with 5 bases of the junction left unmatched. CDR1 ENHRY and CDR2 SYGVKD come from the germline V gene. The CDR3 region is CAISSGRRGTDTQYF. The CDR3 nucleotides are TGTGCCATCAGTAGCGGGAGACGGGGCACAGATACGCAGTATTTT.

The V and J genes are TRBV7-9 and TRBJ1-6; 10 bases map to TRBD1. Trimming took 6 bases from V and 10 from J; bases not matched to a gene: 3. The V gene's germline CDR1 is SEHNR and CDR2 FQNEAQ (reference sequence). The CDR3 is 13 amino acids. The CDR3 region has the DNA TGTGCCAGCAGTGGGACAGGGGTATCACCCCTCCACTTT. This translates into CASSGTGVSPLHF.

This clonotype was detected a few times. The chain is built from TRBV20-1 and TRBJ1-5; 7 nucleotides line up with TRBD1. J gave up 4 bases and V 1 base, and 10 bases lay outside the gene matches. CDR1 DFQATT and CDR2 SNEGSKA come from the germline V gene (reference sequence). The CDR3 is 16 residues long. The CDR3 DNA reads as TGCAGTGCTAGAGGCCCGGGACAGCAACAAAATCAGCCCCAGCATTTT. As protein: CSARGPGQQQNQPQHF.

The rearrangement links TRBV6-5 to TRBJ2-1; TRBD1 might be the D (5 bases). The CDR3 has 15 amino acids. The V end lost 0 bases, the J end lost 5 bases, and 11 bases lay between the germline ends. The germline V gene encodes CDR1 MNHEY and CDR2 SVGAGI. The CDR3, as DNA: TGTGCCAGCAGTTACTCCCGAGGACATCACAATGAGCAGTTCTTC. Its protein is CASSYSRGHHNEQFF.

The chain employs TRBV7-9 and TRBJ1-4; 9 bases are shared with TRBD1. With V trimmed by 5 bases and J by 10 bases, 11 bases remained unmatched. Germline-derived CDR1 and CDR2 are SEHNR and FQNEAQ (reference sequence). This CDR3 region has 15 residues. CDR3 sequence (DNA): TGTGCCAGCAGCCAGTTACAGGGGGCGCCGGGAAAACTGTTTTTT. Translated: CASSQLQGAPGKLFF.

The chain carries TRBV2 and TRBJ2-1, with TRBD2 identical over 14 bases. CDR1 is SNHLY and CDR2 is FYNNEI in the germline V gene. V lost 7 bases, J lost 4 bases, and 9 bases stayed unmatched. The length of the CDR3 is 17 residues. The CDR3 spells CASIPTGTSGGYNEQFF. The DNA of the CDR3 is TGTGCCAGCATTCCAACCGGGACTAGCGGGGGATACAATGAGCAGTTCTTC.